These T cell receptor beta chains were read from a single sample in a study of blood T cells in healthy people across ages. Each CDR3 protein is one row after TCRdb ran MiXCR on the 5' RACE reads. The sample carries 450,000 to 600,000 distinct CDR3 sequences, 25% to 35% recorded once. The same specimen was also included in a second study, on T cells of mothers and their children.

The sample was blood. Receptor source: a boy aged 2 to 10 in good health. CDR3s include the opening cysteine and the closing phenylalanine or tryptophan.

J | V | CDR3
TRBJ1-5 | TRBV30 | CAWSASWDRGPQPQHF
TRBJ1-1 | TRBV7-9 | CASSLALGAGTEAFF
TRBJ2-5 | TRBV3-1 | CASSQAWSTQETQYF
TRBJ2-3 | TRBV6-2/TRBV6-3 | CASSRRRADRGADTQYF
TRBJ2-1 | TRBV15 | CATSRQGAGYNEQFF
TRBJ2-1 | TRBV7-2 | CASSLNTGGPPYNEQFF
TRBJ1-2 | TRBV20-1 | CSAREPLISRGLYGYTF
TRBJ1-2 | TRBV7-9 | CASSSDAVWYGYTF
TRBJ2-3 | TRBV7-3 | CASSLRASGGTDTQYF
TRBJ1-5 | TRBV20-1 | CSASGGGNQPQHF
TRBJ2-2 | TRBV5-1 | CASSLNSGGDTGELFF
TRBJ2-6 | TRBV6-1 | CATGTGSSGANVLTF
TRBJ1-2 | TRBV5-1 | CASSLEITPYGYTF
TRBJ2-2 | TRBV7-3 | CASSLGGLAAGGELFF
TRBJ2-3 | TRBV14 | CASSQDMRLAGSDTQYF
TRBJ2-5 | TRBV15 | CATSTRTGSLAGTETQYF
TRBJ2-4 | TRBV6-5 | CASSYSETSGPKNIQYF
TRBJ1-2 | TRBV7-2 | CASRKDYGYTF
TRBJ2-7 | TRBV3-1 | CASSQGTEGNEQYF
TRBJ1-2 | TRBV20-1 | CSARDSRDPNYGYTF
NA | TRBV7-9 | CASSFEDSAYEQYF
TRBJ2-5 | TRBV12-3/TRBV12-4 | CASRVSYQETQYF
TRBJ2-7 | TRBV20-1 | CSAAGTGGFYEQYF
TRBJ1-2 | TRBV15 | CATSRDGRASNYGYTF
TRBJ2-2 | TRBV29-1 | CSALDPGQGTGELFF
TRBJ2-5 | TRBV20-1 | CSASRPGRMEETQYF
NA | TRBV12-3/TRBV12-4 | CASTTGSYEQYF
TRBJ2-2 | TRBV11-3 | CASSSYPGQGNTGGLFF
TRBJ2-7 | TRBV6-2/TRBV6-3 | CASRRRDEQYF
TRBJ2-1 | TRBV12-3/TRBV12-4 | CASSLGRWVKTSSYNEQFF
TRBJ1-1 | TRBV15 | CATSKGGAENTEAFF